The rows below give T cell receptor beta chains drawn from one sample of a study of response to subunit inactivated influenza vaccine. TCRdb fed the RT-PCR reads into MiXCR, producing one record per CDR3 protein. The table lists fewer than 250,000 distinct CDR3 sequences, approximately 14% of them singletons. The material sequenced was CD8+ T cells sorted from PBMCs, taken roughly 5 days after vaccination. These TCRs come from a man aged 45-65 years who received an inactivated influenza vaccine. CDR3s include the opening cysteine and the closing phenylalanine or tryptophan. Where a row states a size, it is once, few, many or the class of an expanded clone; other rows omit it.

V	size	J	CDR3
TRBV11-2	few	TRBJ2-1	CASSLGVMDVNEQFF
TRBV14	few	TRBJ2-7	CASSQTTGVLDEQYF
TRBV3-1	NA	TRBJ2-1	CASSRVSGGAYNEQFF
TRBV6-4	many	TRBJ2-3	CASSDSGTRVAQYF
TRBV12-3/TRBV12-4	NA	TRBJ2-2	CASSVGTSGLTGELFF
TRBV4-3	few	TRBJ2-7	CASSQDVRSGEQYF
TRBV2	NA	TRBJ2-5	CASSEYGSGGAPLSETQYF
TRBV15	few	TRBJ2-7	CATSRDTLREQYF
TRBV7-9	many	TRBJ2-7	CASGQGAYEQYF
TRBV10-3	few	TRBJ2-5	CAISEFVSGNKETQYF